What follows is one T cell receptor (beta chain) and its context. CDR1 is SGHRS and CDR2 is YFSETQ in the germline V gene. This CDR3 comprises 14 residues. V shed 0 bases and J shed 4 bases, with 10 bases lying between them. TCRdb's table, derived via immunoSEQ multiplex PCR, lists solely in-frame clones and lacks some. The sample records about 120,000 clones, around nine tenths being singletons. This sample was taken from a study of control samples from healthy donors and cancer patients. The sequencing sample was made of blood. The TCR was taken from a man in his thirties or forties in good health. The V gene is TRBV5-1, the J gene TRBJ1-2, with a possible D match to TRBD1 (6 bases). CDR3 DNA: TGCGCCAGCAGCTTGGAGCGGACAGTCTATGGCTACACCTTC. Its translation is CASSLERTVYGYTF.